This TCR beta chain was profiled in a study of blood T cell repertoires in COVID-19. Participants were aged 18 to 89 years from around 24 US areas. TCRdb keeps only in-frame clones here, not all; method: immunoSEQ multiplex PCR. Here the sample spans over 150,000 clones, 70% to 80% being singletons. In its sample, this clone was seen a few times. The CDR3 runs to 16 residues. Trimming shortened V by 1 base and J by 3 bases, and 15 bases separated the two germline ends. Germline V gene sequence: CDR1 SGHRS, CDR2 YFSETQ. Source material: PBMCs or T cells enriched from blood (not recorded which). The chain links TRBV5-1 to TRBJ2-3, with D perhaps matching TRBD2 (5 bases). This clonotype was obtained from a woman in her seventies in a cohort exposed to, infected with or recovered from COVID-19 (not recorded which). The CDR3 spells CASSLSPGSVTDTQYF. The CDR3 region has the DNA TGCGCCAGCAGCTTGTCTCCGGGGAGCGTGACAGATACGCAGTATTTT. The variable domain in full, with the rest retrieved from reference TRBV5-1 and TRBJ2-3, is KAGVTQTPRYLIKTRGQQVTLSCSPISGHRSVSWYQQTPGQGLQFLFEYFSETQRNKGNFPGRFSGRQFSNSRSEMNVSTLELGDSALYLCASSLSPGSVTDTQYFGPGTRLTVL.